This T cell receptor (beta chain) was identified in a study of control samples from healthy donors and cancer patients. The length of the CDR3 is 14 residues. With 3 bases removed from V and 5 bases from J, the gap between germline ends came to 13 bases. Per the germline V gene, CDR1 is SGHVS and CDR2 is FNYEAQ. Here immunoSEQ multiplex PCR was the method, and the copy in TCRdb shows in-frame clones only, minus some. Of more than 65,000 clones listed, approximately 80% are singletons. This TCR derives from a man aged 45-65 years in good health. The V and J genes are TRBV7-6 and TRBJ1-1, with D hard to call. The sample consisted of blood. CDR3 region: CASSFSYSGTEAFF. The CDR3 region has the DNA TGTGCCAGCAGCTTTTCGTACTCGGGGACTGAAGCTTTCTTT.